These T cell receptor beta chains were read from a single sample in a study of shared clonotypes between healthy human individuals. Only in-frame clones appear in the TCRdb table, and some are missing; sequencing was by immunoSEQ multiplex PCR. The data contain 800,000 or so clones, about 96% of them seen just once; the ten biggest clones take up about 0.22%. The specimen sequenced was naive CD8+ T cells sorted from blood. The receptors originated from a man aged 25-45 years in good health. Both conserved end residues are part of each CDR3. D genes are given only for firm matches. Only part of the rows carry a size: once, few, many, or a class if the clone is expanded.

j_gene | v_gene | len | abundance | d_gene | CDR3aa | CDR3nt
TRBJ2-7 | TRBV7-7 | 13 | . | . | CASSLGRGREQYF | TGTGCCAGCAGCTTGGGGCGAGGCCGCGAGCAGTACTTC
TRBJ2-1 | TRBV7-9 | 13 | . | TRBD2 | CASRLAGAVEQFF | TGTGCCAGCCGACTAGCGGGAGCCGTGGAGCAGTTCTTC
TRBJ1-1 | TRBV5-8 | 14 | . | . | CASSLRGPGTEAFF | TGTGCCAGCAGTCTCAGGGGCCCAGGCACTGAAGCTTTCTTT
TRBJ1-2 | TRBV7-9 | 13 | . | . | CASSSPTNYGYTF | TGTGCCAGCAGCTCCCCGACTAACTATGGCTACACCTTC
TRBJ2-3 | TRBV7-9 | 19 | . | . | CASSFGSLGEAGARDTQYF | TGTGCCAGCAGCTTTGGCTCCTTGGGGGAGGCCGGGGCAAGGGATACGCAGTATTTT
TRBJ2-2 | TRBV10-3 | 15 | . | . | CAIRRPDPGTGELFF | TGTGCCATCAGGCGTCCGGACCCTGGGACCGGGGAGCTGTTTTTT
TRBJ2-1 | TRBV28 | 16 | . | . | CASNRQEGLRDNEQFF | TGTGCCAGCAATCGACAAGAGGGACTCCGGGACAATGAGCAGTTCTTC
TRBJ2-7 | TRBV19 | 13 | . | TRBD1 | CATGQGLFAEQYF | TGTGCCACCGGACAGGGACTTTTTGCCGAGCAGTACTTC
TRBJ1-2 | TRBV29-1 | 12 | . | TRBD1 | CSVEDRVHGYTF | TGCAGCGTTGAGGACAGGGTTCATGGCTACACCTTC
TRBJ1-5 | TRBV7-9 | 17 | . | TRBD1 | CASSSSETGGGNQPQHF | TGTGCCAGCAGCTCCAGTGAGACAGGGGGAGGCAATCAGCCCCAGCATTTT
TRBJ2-1 | TRBV10-2 | 16 | once | TRBD2 | CASSESRGVAGGEQFF | TGCGCCAGCAGTGAGTCTCGAGGGGTAGCGGGAGGGGAGCAGTTCTTC
TRBJ2-1 | TRBV12-5 | 16 | . | . | CASGSERVSSYNEQFF | TGTGCTAGTGGTTCCGAGCGCGTGAGCTCCTACAATGAGCAGTTCTTC
TRBJ2-4 | TRBV7-6 | 16 | . | TRBD1 | CASSAGQGLAKNIQYF | TGTGCCAGCAGCGCGGGACAGGGGCTAGCCAAAAACATTCAGTACTTC
TRBJ2-3 | TRBV19 | 15 | once | TRBD2 | CASSPTAGGADTQYF | TGTGCCAGTAGTCCGACGGCGGGAGGGGCAGATACGCAGTATTTT
TRBJ2-5 | TRBV7-4 | 13 | . | . | CASRNRDQETQYF | TGTGCCAGCAGGAACAGGGACCAAGAGACCCAGTACTTC
TRBJ2-3 | TRBV7-2 | 13 | . | . | CASSLFPADTQYF | TGTGCCAGCAGCTTATTTCCCGCAGATACGCAGTATTTT
TRBJ2-5 | TRBV29-1 | 16 | . | TRBD2 | CSVRWTSGGTQETQYF | TGCAGCGTCAGGTGGACTAGCGGGGGTACTCAAGAGACCCAGTACTTC